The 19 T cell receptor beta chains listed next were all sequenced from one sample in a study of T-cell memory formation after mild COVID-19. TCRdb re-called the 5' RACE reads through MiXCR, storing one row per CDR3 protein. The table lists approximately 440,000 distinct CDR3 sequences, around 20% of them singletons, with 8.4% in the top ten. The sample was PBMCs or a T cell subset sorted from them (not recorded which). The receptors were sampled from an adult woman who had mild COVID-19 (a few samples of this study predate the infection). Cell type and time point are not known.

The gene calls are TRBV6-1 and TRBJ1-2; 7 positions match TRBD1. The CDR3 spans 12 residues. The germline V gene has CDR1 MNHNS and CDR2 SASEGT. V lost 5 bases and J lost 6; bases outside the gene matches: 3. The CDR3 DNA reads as TGTGCCAGCAGTAACAGGGGACATGGCTACACCTTC. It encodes CASSNRGHGYTF.

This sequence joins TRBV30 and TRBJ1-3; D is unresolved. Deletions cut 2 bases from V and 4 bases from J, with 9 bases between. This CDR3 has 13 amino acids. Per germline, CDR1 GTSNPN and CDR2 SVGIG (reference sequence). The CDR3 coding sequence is TGTGCCTGGAGTTCGGACGGAGGAAACACCATATATTTT. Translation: CAWSSDGGNTIYF. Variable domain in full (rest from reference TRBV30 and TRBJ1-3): SQTIHQWPATLVQPVGSPLSLECTVEGTSNPNLYWYRQAAGRGLQLLFYSVGIGQISSEVPQNLSASRPQDRQFILSSKKLLLSDSGFYLCAWSSDGGNTIYFGEGSWLTVV.

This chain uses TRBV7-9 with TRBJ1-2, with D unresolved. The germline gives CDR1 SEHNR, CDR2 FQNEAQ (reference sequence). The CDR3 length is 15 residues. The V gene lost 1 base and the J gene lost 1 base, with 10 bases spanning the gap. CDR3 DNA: TGTGCCAGCAGCTTAGGCGGCAGGAGTAACTATGGCTACACCTTC. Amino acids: CASSLGGRSNYGYTF.

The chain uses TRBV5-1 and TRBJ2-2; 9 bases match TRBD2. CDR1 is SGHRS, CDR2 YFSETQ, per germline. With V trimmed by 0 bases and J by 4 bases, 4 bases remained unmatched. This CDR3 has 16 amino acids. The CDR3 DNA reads TGCGCCAGCAGCTTGGAGGGACTAGCAGCCACCGGGGAGCTGTTTTTT. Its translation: CASSLEGLAATGELFF.

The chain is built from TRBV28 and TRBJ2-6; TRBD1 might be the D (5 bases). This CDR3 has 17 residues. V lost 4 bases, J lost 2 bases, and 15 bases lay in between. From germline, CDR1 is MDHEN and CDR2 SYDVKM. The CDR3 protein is CASSSPGKGAGANVLTF. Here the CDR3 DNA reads TGTGCCAGCAGTTCCCCGGGTAAAGGGGCTGGGGCCAACGTCCTGACTTTC.

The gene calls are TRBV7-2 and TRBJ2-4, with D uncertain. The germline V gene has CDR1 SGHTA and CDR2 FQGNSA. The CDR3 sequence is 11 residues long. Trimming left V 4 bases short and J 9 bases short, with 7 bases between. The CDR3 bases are TGTGCCAGCAGCTCCGGTCCCATTCAGTACTTC. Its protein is CASSSGPIQYF.

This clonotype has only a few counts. CDR3 sequence reads: CASSLRQKNTEAFF. CDR3 nucleotide sequence: TGTGCCAGCAGCTTAAGACAGAAGAACACTGAAGCTTTCTTT. The gene calls are TRBV7-2 and TRBJ1-1; a weak D match, TRBD1 (5 bases). This CDR3 contains 14 residues. The ends were cut back, 2 bases at V and 1 base at J, with 8 bases in the middle. The germline gives CDR1 SGHTA, CDR2 FQGNSA.

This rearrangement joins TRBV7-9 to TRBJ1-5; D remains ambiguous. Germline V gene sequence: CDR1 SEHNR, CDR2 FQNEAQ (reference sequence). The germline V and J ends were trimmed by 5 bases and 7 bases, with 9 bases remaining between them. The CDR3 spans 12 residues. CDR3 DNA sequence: TGTGCCAGCAGCCTCCAAGGCCAGCCCCAGCATTTT. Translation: CASSLQGQPQHF.

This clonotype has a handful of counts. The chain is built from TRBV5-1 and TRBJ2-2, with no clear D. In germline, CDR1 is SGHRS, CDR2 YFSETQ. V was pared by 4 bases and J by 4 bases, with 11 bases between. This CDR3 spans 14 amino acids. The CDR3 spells CASSPDGITGELFF. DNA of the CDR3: TGCGCCAGCAGCCCCGACGGAATCACCGGGGAGCTGTTTTTT. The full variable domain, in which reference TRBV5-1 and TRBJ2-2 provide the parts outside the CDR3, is KAGVTQTPRYLIKTRGQQVTLSCSPISGHRSVSWYQQTPGQGLQFLFEYFSETQRNKGNFPGRFSGRQFSNSRSEMNVSTLELGDSALYLCASSPDGITGELFFGEGSRLTVL.

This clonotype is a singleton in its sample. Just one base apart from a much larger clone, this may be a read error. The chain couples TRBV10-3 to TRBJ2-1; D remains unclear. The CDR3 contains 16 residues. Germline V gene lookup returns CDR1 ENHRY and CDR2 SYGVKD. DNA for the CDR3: TGTGCCATCAGTGAGTCGAAGCTCAGCTCCTACAATGGGCAGTTCTTC. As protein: CAISESKLSSYNGQFF.

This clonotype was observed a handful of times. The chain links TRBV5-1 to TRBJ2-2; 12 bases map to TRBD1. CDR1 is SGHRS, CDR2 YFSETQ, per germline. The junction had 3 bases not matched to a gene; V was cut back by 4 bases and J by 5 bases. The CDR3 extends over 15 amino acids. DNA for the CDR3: TGCGCCAGCAGCACGGGACAGGGGGCAACCGGGGAGCTGTTTTTT. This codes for CASSTGQGATGELFF.

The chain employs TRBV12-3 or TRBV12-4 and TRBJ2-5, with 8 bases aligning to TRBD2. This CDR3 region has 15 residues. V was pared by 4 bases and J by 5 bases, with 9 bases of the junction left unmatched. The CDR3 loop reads CASSSLGGGRETQYF. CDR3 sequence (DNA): TGTGCCAGCAGTTCCCTTGGCGGGGGGCGGGAGACCCAGTACTTC.

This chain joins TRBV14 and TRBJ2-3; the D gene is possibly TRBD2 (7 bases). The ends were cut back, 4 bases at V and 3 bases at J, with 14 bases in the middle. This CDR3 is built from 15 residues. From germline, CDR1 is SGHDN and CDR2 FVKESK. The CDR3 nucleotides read TGTGCCAGCAGCCCGGGGGGCCTGATTACAGATACGCAGTATTTT. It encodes CASSPGGLITDTQYF.

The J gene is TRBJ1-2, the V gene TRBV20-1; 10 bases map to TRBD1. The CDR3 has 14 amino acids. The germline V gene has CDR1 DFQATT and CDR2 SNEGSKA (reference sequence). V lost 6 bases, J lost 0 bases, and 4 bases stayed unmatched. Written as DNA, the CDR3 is TGCAGTGCGAGACAGGGGGCTTCTAACTATGGCTACACCTTC. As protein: CSARQGASNYGYTF.

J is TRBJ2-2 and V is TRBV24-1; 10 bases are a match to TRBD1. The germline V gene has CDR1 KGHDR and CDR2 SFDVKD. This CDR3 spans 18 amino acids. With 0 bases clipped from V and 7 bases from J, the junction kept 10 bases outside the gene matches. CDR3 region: CATSDLDRGRKSGGELFF. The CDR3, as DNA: TGTGCCACCAGTGATTTGGACAGGGGGCGCAAATCGGGCGGGGAGCTGTTTTTT.

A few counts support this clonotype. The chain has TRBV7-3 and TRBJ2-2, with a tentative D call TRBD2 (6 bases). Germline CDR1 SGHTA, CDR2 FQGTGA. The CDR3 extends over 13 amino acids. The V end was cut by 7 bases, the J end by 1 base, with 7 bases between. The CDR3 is CASTRENTGELFF. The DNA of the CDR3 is TGTGCCAGCACGCGGGAGAACACCGGGGAGCTGTTTTTT.

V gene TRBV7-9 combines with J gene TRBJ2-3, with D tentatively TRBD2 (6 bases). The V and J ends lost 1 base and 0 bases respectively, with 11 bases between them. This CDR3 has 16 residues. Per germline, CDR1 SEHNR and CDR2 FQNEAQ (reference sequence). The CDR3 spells CASSLGRTTSTDTQYF. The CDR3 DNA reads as TGTGCCAGCAGCTTAGGGAGGACTACTAGCACAGATACGCAGTATTTT.

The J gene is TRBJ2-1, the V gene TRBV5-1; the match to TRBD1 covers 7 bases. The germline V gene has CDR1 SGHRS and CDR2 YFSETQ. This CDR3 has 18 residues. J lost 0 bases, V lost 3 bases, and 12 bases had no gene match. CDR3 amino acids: CASSSREQGTSSYNEQFF. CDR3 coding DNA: TGCGCCAGCAGCTCGAGAGAACAGGGGACAAGCTCCTACAATGAGCAGTTCTTC. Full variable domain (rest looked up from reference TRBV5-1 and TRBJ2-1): KAGVTQTPRYLIKTRGQQVTLSCSPISGHRSVSWYQQTPGQGLQFLFEYFSETQRNKGNFPGRFSGRQFSNSRSEMNVSTLELGDSALYLCASSSREQGTSSYNEQFFGPGTRLTVL.

This CDR3 is CASSHPGLASTDTQYF. As DNA, the CDR3 is TGTGCCAGCAGCCACCCCGGACTAGCGAGCACAGATACGCAGTATTTT. This rearrangement joins TRBV14 to TRBJ2-3; 9 bases align to TRBD2. The germline gives CDR1 SGHDN, CDR2 FVKESK. V dropped 3 bases and J dropped 0; count of bases not matched to a gene: 4. The CDR3 is 16 amino acids.